This TCR beta chain came from a study of CD8 T cells in Susac syndrome. General study results and limits: The study recognized that the number of individuals in its TCR sequencing and HLA analysis was relatively small.

Reverse transcription of roughly 0.5 to 1 ug RNA used random hexamers. TCRdb analysed the immunoSEQ multiplex PCR reads with MiXCR anew, one entry per CDR3 protein. The profile shows approximately 150,000 distinct CDR3 sequences, roughly 95% of them singletons. On this clonotype: Antigen unknown.

The multiple sclerosis control group was made up of treatment-naive patients with stable or active relapsing-remitting disease. This CDR3 is 13 amino acids long. CDR1 and CDR2 (germline): SGHTA, FQGNSA. Trimming pared 6 bases from V and 4 bases from J, leaving 12 bases between. The sample was CD4+ T cells from PBMCs. This chain uses TRBV7-2 with TRBJ2-5; maybe TRBD1 (7 bases). The receptor was isolated from a human donor with multiple sclerosis. The CDR3 here is CASSQQGGETQYF. In DNA form, the CDR3 reads TGTGCCAGCAGTCAGCAGGGGGGAGAGACCCAGTACTTC. The whole variable domain, remainder taken from reference TRBV7-2 and TRBJ2-5, is GAGVSQSPSNKVTEKGKDVELRCDPISGHTALYWYRQSLGQGLEFLIYFQGNSAPDKSGLPSDRFSAERTGGSVSTLTIQRTQQEDSAVYLCASSQQGGETQYFGPGTRLLVL.